The entry below gives a single T cell receptor (beta chain) sequence along with its context. This record comes from a study of blood T cells in healthy people across ages. Sample donors were healthy Caucasian individuals that came from Russia, aged 6 to 90. Extraction yielded at least 6 micrograms of total RNA per sample. Germline CDR1 is PRHDT and CDR2 is FYEKMQ (reference sequence). Trimming pared 5 bases from V and 3 bases from J, leaving 14 bases between. This CDR3 comprises 14 residues. Sample-barcoded 5' priming and a J-beta primer mix drove a second PCR of about 6 to 11 cycles. Tagging of each cDNA molecule was performed by a template-switch adaptor with 12 random nucleotides. From each sample, at least 2.5 million paired-end reads containing CDR3 were obtained. One entry per CDR3 protein results from TCRdb running MiXCR on the 5' RACE reads. The table records roughly 800,000 distinct CDR3 sequences, about 62% of them present only once.

The receptor was isolated from a man in his thirties or forties in good health. This chain joins TRBV13 and TRBJ2-7; possible D gene TRBD1, 6 bases. Source material: blood. In DNA, the CDR3 is TGTGCCAGCAGCCCCCCGGGACACTACTACGAGCAGTACTTC. Its protein is CASSPPGHYYEQYF. The whole variable domain, filled in from reference TRBV13 and TRBJ2-7, reads AAGVIQSPRHLIKEKRETATLKCYPIPRHDTVYWYQQGPGQDPQFLISFYEKMQSDKGSIPDRFSAQQFSDYHSELNMSSLELGDSALYFCASSPPGHYYEQYFGPGTRLTVT.